Following are 22 T cell receptor beta chains from one sample sequenced in a study of identical twins. A single record per CDR3 protein comes from TCRdb applying MiXCR to the 5' RACE reads. The sample consists of under 300,000 distinct CDR3 sequences, about 8.3% of them appearing once. The sample was also reused in another study, on yellow fever vaccine responses in identical twins.

What was sequenced was CD8+ T cells sorted from blood. Source of these receptors: a woman aged 18-29 years in good health.

A few counts support this clonotype. The V and J genes are TRBV29-1 and TRBJ2-2; 9 bases match TRBD1. CDR3 length equals 15 residues. V shed 0 bases, J shed 1 base, and the junction held 0 bases outside the gene matches. Germline values: CDR1 SQVTM, CDR2 ANQGSEA. CDR3 amino acids: CSVEEDRGNTGELFF. CDR3 DNA: TGCAGCGTTGAAGAGGACAGGGGGAACACCGGGGAGCTGTTTTTT.

This chain uses TRBV7-2 with TRBJ2-1; TRBD1 might be the D (7 bases). CDR1 SGHTA and CDR2 FQGNSA come from the germline V gene. The CDR3 is made up of 16 amino acids. V dropped 1 base and J dropped 2 bases, with 12 bases sitting between them. CDR3 DNA: TGTGCCAGCAGCTTAGACGCAGGGGGGCCCTACAATGAGCAGTTCTTC. This encodes CASSLDAGGPYNEQFF.

The V gene is TRBV20-1, the J gene TRBJ2-3; D is possibly TRBD1 or TRBD2 (5 bases each). Germline CDR1 and CDR2: DFQATT and SNEGSKA (reference sequence). The V end was cut by 2 bases, the J end by 2 bases, with 23 bases between. This CDR3 comprises 18 residues. CDR3: CSARNRDGIGINTDTQYF. The CDR3 DNA follows: TGCAGTGCTAGAAACCGGGACGGAATCGGCATCAACACAGATACGCAGTATTTT.

CDR3 nucleotides: TGTGCCAGCAGCCAAGAGGGGACCCCCTACGAGCAGTACTTC. It yields the protein CASSQEGTPYEQYF. The chain carries TRBV4-2 and TRBJ2-7, with D perhaps assigned TRBD1 or TRBD2 (5 bases each). Trimming cost V 0 bases and J 2 bases, with 8 bases left between them. This CDR3 is 14 amino acids long. The V gene's germline CDR1 is LGHNA and CDR2 YNFKEQ.

This clonotype was seen only a few times. The chain recombines TRBV4-2 with TRBJ1-6, with unresolved D. CDR1 LGHNA and CDR2 YNFKEQ come from the germline V gene. This CDR3 spans 11 amino acids. V was trimmed by 0 bases and J by 15 bases, leaving 6 bases between them. DNA for the CDR3: TGTGCCAGCAGCCAAGATCAACACCTCCACTTT. Translating gives CASSQDQHLHF.

This clonotype was detected many times. The chain has TRBV4-3 and TRBJ2-1; possibly TRBD2 for D (5 bases). V gave up 0 bases and J gave up 0 bases, with 6 bases separating them. Germline V lookup: CDR1 LGHNA, CDR2 YSLEER. CDR3 length: 15 amino acids. The CDR3: CASSQEAVSYNEQFF. In DNA, the CDR3 is TGCGCCAGCAGCCAAGAAGCGGTCTCCTACAATGAGCAGTTCTTC.

The genes are TRBV19 and TRBJ1-1, with D unclear. The germline V and J ends were trimmed by 8 bases and 0 bases, with 10 bases remaining between them. The CDR3 consists of 13 residues. Germline assignment: CDR1 LNHDA and CDR2 SQIVND (reference sequence). The CDR3 here is CASRTDVNTEAFF. CDR3 in DNA: TGTGCCAGTCGGACGGATGTGAACACTGAAGCTTTCTTT.

This clonotype was counted ten times or more. The rearrangement uses TRBV14 and TRBJ2-1; TRBD2 agrees at 9 bases. The germline CDR1 and CDR2 sequences are SGHDN and FVKESK. With V trimmed by 3 bases and J by 2 bases, 5 bases remained unmatched. The CDR3 has 16 residues. The CDR3 coding sequence is TGTGCCAGCAGCCATAACGTAGCGGGGGCCTACAATGAGCAGTTCTTC. Its translation: CASSHNVAGAYNEQFF.

The CDR3 reads CASSTGGMETQYF. CDR3 sequence (DNA): TGTGCCAGCAGCACAGGGGGCATGGAGACCCAGTACTTC. The rearrangement links TRBV28 to TRBJ2-5; the match to TRBD1 covers 9 bases. J was trimmed by 5 bases and V by 6 bases; bases with no gene match: 4. CDR1 is MDHEN, CDR2 SYDVKM, per germline. CDR3 length equals 13 residues.

In nucleotides, the CDR3 is TGTGCCAGTAGTATCGGGCCGGACTACGAGCAGTACTTC. Its protein is CASSIGPDYEQYF. This sequence joins TRBV19 and TRBJ2-7; no reliable D call. Germline assignment: CDR1 LNHDA and CDR2 SQIVND (reference sequence). The ends were cut back, 3 bases at V and 3 bases at J, with 9 bases in the middle. This CDR3 comprises 13 residues.

The gene calls are TRBV10-2 and TRBJ2-5, with D perhaps matching TRBD2 (5 bases). In germline, CDR1 is WSHSY, CDR2 SAAADI. CDR3 length: 16 residues. Trimming stripped 6 bases from V and 1 base from J, with 18 bases between. In nucleotides, the CDR3 is TGCGCCAGCAGCAGCAGCCGGGTGAGGGTCCAAGAGACCCAGTACTTC. Translation gives CASSSSRVRVQETQYF.

The chain links TRBV6-6 to TRBJ2-7; D unresolved. The V gene's germline CDR1 is MNHNY and CDR2 SVGAGI (reference sequence). The ends were cut back, 4 bases at V and 2 bases at J, with 9 bases in the middle. This CDR3 has 13 residues. CDR3 residues: CASSSTTPYEQYF. CDR3 bases: TGTGCCAGCAGTTCCACGACCCCCTACGAGCAGTACTTC.

This clonotype has only a few counts. The rearrangement joins TRBV11-2 to TRBJ2-3; TRBD1 matches at 7 bases. The CDR3 consists of 14 residues. Germline lookup yields CDR1 SGHAT and CDR2 FQNNGV. The V gene end was trimmed by 5 bases and the J gene end by 4 bases; junction bases not matched to a gene: 6. For the CDR3, the DNA is TGTGCCAGCAGCACCCGGGACAGTCCAGATACGCAGTATTTT. It encodes CASSTRDSPDTQYF.

Only one count was recorded for this clonotype. This sequence may be a read error, since a much larger clone differs from it by one base. The V gene is TRBV4-3, the J gene TRBJ2-3; the D gene is possibly TRBD2 (5 bases). The CDR3 is made up of 13 amino acids. Germline V gene data show CDR1 as LGHNA and CDR2 as YSLEER. CDR3 DNA: TGCGCCGGCAGCCAAGCGGCCACAGATACGCAGTATTTT. Translation gives CAGSQAATDTQYF.

The chain joins TRBV5-1 to TRBJ2-1; TRBD1 might be the D (6 bases). The germline gives CDR1 SGHRS, CDR2 YFSETQ. V lost 4 bases and J lost 8, with 22 bases in between. The CDR3 length is 16 residues. The CDR3, as DNA: TGCGCCAGCAGCCCGTTTGTTGGGCCCCCAGGGGATGAGCAGTTCTTC. Translated: CASSPFVGPPGDEQFF.

This clonotype showed up just a few times. The J gene is TRBJ2-2, the V gene TRBV7-9, with D hard to call. V lost 5 bases and J 9 bases, leaving 10 bases between the germline ends. Germline V gene lookup returns CDR1 SEHNR and CDR2 FQNEAQ (reference sequence). This CDR3 is built from 12 residues. The CDR3 coding sequence is TGTGCCAGCAGCACCTTTGAGCGGGAGCTGTTTTTT. Protein product: CASSTFERELFF.

Comments on this clonotype: At one of its ends the junction is not consistent with the germline gene, which may arise from a read error. V usage is TRBV2 and J usage is TRBJ2-7; the match to TRBD2 covers 9 bases. The germline V gene has CDR1 SNHLY and CDR2 FYNNEI. The CDR3 sequence is 13 residues long. The CDR3: CASSGPAGGNWGF. CDR3 sequence (DNA): TGTGCCAGCAGTGGCCCAGCGGGAGGAAATTGGGGCTTC.

This clonotype was seen a handful of times. The chain employs TRBV27 and TRBJ2-7, with no clear D. CDR1 is MNHEY, CDR2 SMNVEV, per germline (reference sequence). The CDR3 runs to 13 residues. Trimming removed 5 bases at V and 5 bases at J, with 13 bases between. CDR3 nucleotide sequence: TGTGCCAGCAGTGGGTTTCCTCTGGACGAGCAGTACTTC. It encodes CASSGFPLDEQYF.

The sample holds a few counts of this clonotype. The chain uses TRBV29-1 and TRBJ2-3, with TRBD2 identical over 12 bases. Germline V gene sequence: CDR1 SQVTM, CDR2 ANQGSEA. This CDR3 is built from 15 residues. J lost 1 base, V lost 2 bases, and 1 base had no gene match. CDR3 amino acids: CSVERLAGGTDTQYF. In DNA, the CDR3 is TGCAGCGTTGAAAGACTAGCGGGAGGCACAGATACGCAGTATTTT.

This clonotype was seen more than once but under ten times. The chain uses TRBV7-9 and TRBJ1-1; 9 nucleotides match TRBD1. Germline V gene lookup returns CDR1 SEHNR and CDR2 FQNEAQ (reference sequence). V lost 3 bases, J lost 12 bases, and 8 bases stayed unmatched. The CDR3 is 13 amino acids. CDR3 DNA sequence: TGTGCCAGCAGCTTCGGGACAGGGAAAGTTTCTTTCTTT. Translated: CASSFGTGKVSFF.

This clonotype was counted only a few times. The J gene is TRBJ2-7, the V gene TRBV6-1; 7 bases map to TRBD2. The CDR3 contains 15 residues. Losses at the gene ends were 8 bases for V and 3 bases for J; bases not matched to a gene: 13. Germline loops: CDR1 MNHNS, CDR2 SASEGT. For the CDR3, the DNA is TGTGCCAGCTACCGAAGCGGGGACCGAAACTACGAGCAGTACTTC. Protein product: CASYRSGDRNYEQYF.

The chain links TRBV18 to TRBJ1-1, with D perhaps matching TRBD1 (5 bases). Germline-derived CDR1 and CDR2 are KGHSH and LQKENI. There are 14 residues in the CDR3. V lost 2 bases, J lost 1 base, and 8 bases lay in between. The chain's CDR3 is CASSPGDENTEAFF. CDR3 DNA sequence: TGTGCCAGCTCACCAGGGGACGAGAACACTGAAGCTTTCTTT.